This TCR beta chain came from a study of esophageal squamous cell carcinoma under preoperative chemotherapy. Study-wide results and caveats: Abundant clones tended to shrink rather than expand after paclitaxel-nedaplatin.

Regarding time point: before preoperative PTX-NDP chemotherapy. Preoperative chemotherapy with paclitaxel-nedaplatin was given to patients before surgery. A single record per CDR3 protein comes from TCRdb applying MiXCR to the PCR reads. Of roughly 30,000 distinct CDR3 sequences in the sample, roughly 50% are singletons; the top ten hold around 12%. CDR1 and CDR2 from the germline V gene are MNHEY and SVGEGT. Trimming pared 4 bases from V and 5 bases from J, leaving 14 bases between. The CDR3 has 14 amino acids. Concerning this clonotype itself: What it recognizes is unknown.

The chain couples TRBV6-2 or TRBV6-3 to TRBJ2-5, with D perhaps matching TRBD2 (5 bases). This material was acquired from a patient given preoperative chemotherapy. This TCR was sampled from a human donor with esophageal squamous cell carcinoma. The donor label of this sample is uncertain. The CDR3 protein is CASSFAGLGETQYF. DNA of the CDR3: TGTGCCAGCAGTTTTGCGGGCCTTGGTGAGACCCAGTACTTC.